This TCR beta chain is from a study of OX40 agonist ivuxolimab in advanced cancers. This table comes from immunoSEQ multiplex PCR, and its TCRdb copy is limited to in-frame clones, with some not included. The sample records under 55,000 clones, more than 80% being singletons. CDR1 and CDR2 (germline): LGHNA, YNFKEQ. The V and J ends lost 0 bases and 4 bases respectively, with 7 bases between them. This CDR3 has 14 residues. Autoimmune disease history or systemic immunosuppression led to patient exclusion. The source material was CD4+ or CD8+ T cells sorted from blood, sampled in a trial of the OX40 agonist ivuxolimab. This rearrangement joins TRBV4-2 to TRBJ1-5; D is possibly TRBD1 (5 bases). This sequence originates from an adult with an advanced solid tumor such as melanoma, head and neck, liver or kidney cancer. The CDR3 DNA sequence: TGTGCCAGCAGCCAAGACAGGGTTAATCAGCCCCAGCATTTT. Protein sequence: CASSQDRVNQPQHF.